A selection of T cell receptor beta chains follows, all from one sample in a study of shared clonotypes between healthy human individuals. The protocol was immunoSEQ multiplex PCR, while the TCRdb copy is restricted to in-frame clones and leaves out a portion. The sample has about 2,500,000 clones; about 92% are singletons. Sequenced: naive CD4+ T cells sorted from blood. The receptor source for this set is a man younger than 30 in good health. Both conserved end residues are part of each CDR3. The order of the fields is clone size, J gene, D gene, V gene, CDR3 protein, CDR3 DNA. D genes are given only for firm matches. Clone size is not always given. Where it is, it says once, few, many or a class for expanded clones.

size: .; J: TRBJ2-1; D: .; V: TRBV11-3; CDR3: CASSLPGVAEGGEQFF; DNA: TGTGCCAGCAGCTTACCCGGAGTAGCGGAGGGGGGTGAGCAGTTCTTC
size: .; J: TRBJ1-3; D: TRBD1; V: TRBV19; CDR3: CASTYDGTAGNTIYF; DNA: TGTGCCAGTACCTATGACGGGACAGCTGGAAACACCATATATTTT
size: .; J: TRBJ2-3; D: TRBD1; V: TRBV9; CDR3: CASSVAPQGAGTDTQYF; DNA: TGTGCCAGCAGCGTAGCCCCCCAGGGGGCCGGGACAGATACGCAGTATTTT
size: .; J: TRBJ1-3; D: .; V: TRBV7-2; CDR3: CASSLEGFMGTGNTIYF; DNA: TGTGCCAGCAGCTTAGAAGGTTTTATGGGAACTGGAAACACCATATATTTT
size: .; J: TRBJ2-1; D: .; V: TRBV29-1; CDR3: CSTNSASSYNEQFF; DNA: TGCAGCACGAATAGCGCAAGCTCCTACAATGAGCAGTTCTTC
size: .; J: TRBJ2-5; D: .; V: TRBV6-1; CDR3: CASTRDIEETQYF; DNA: TGTGCCAGCACCCGGGACATAGAAGAGACCCAGTACTTC
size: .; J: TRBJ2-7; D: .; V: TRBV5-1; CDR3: CASSLKEGFPYEQYF; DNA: TGCGCCAGCAGCTTGAAGGAGGGGTTTCCCTACGAGCAGTACTTC
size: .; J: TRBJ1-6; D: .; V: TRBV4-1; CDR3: CASRRGVNSPLHF; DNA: TGCGCCAGCAGGAGAGGGGTGAATTCACCCCTCCACTTT
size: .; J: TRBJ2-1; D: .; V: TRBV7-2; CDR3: CASSFLGAGEQFF; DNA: TGTGCCAGCAGCTTCCTCGGAGCTGGTGAGCAGTTCTTC
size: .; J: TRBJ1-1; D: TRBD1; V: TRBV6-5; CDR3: CASRSDRLGVTEAFF; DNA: TGTGCCAGCAGGTCGGACAGGTTGGGTGTGACTGAAGCTTTCTTT
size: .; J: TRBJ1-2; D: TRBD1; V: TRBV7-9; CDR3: CASSGQGIGYTF; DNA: TGTGCCAGTTCGGGACAGGGGATCGGCTACACCTTC
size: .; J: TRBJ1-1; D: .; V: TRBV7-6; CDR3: CASSLAGSVGVNTEAFF; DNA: TGTGCCAGCAGCTTAGCTGGGTCAGTGGGAGTAAACACTGAAGCTTTCTTT
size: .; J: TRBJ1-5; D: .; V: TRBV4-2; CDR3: CASSQGSGSGNQPQHF; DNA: TGTGCCAGCAGCCAAGGATCGGGGAGCGGCAATCAGCCCCAGCATTTT
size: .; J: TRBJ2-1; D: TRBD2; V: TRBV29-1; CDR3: CSVQPGLAGAYEQFF; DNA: TGCAGCGTTCAGCCGGGACTAGCGGGAGCATATGAGCAGTTCTTC
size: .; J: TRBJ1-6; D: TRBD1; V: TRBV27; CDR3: CASSSWTGANSPLHF; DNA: TGTGCCAGCAGTTCCTGGACAGGGGCTAATTCACCCCTCCACTTT
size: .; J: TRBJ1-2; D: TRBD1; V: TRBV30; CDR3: CAWSSGGGGYTF; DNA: TGTGCCTGGAGCTCAGGGGGAGGTGGCTACACCTTC
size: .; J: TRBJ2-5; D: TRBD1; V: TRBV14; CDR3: CASSQVAGGQTQYF; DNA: TGTGCCAGCAGCCAAGTGGCAGGGGGCCAGACCCAGTACTTC
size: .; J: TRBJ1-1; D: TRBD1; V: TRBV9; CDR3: CASSGTGAATEAFF; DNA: TGTGCCAGCAGCGGTACAGGGGCGGCCACTGAAGCTTTCTTT
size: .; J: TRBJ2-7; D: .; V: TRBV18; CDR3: CASSPLPVPGSAGEQYF; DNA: TGTGCCAGCTCACCGCTCCCCGTACCAGGGTCGGCCGGCGAGCAGTACTTC
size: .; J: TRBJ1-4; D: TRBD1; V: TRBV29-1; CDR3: CSAARDRAFGEKLFF; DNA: TGCAGCGCCGCCCGGGACAGGGCTTTTGGTGAAAAACTGTTTTTT
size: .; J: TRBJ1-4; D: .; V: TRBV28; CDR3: CASSLFGGAEKLFF; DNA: TGTGCCAGCAGTTTATTCGGGGGTGCTGAAAAACTGTTTTTT
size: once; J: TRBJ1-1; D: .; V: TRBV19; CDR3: CASSIAELNTEAFF; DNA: TGTGCCAGTAGTATCGCGGAGTTAAACACTGAAGCTTTCTTT
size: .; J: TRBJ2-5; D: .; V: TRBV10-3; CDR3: CAISQGRQETQYF; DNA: TGTGCCATCAGTCAGGGGAGGCAAGAGACCCAGTACTTC
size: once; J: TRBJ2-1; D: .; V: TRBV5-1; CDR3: CASSLAFISRDEQFF; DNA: TGCGCCAGCAGCTTGGCCTTTATTAGCAGGGATGAGCAGTTCTTC
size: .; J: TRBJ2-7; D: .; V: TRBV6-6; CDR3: CASSYDEAYEQYF; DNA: TGTGCCAGCAGTTACGATGAAGCCTACGAGCAGTACTTC
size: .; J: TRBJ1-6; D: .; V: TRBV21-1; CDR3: CASSKAGRDRSSYNSPLHF; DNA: TGTGCCAGCAGCAAAGCGGGTCGGGACCGGAGCTCCTATAATTCACCCCTCCACTTT
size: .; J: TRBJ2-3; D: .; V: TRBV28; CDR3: CASSTRGSTDTQYF; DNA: TGTGCCAGCAGTACTAGAGGAAGCACAGATACGCAGTATTTT